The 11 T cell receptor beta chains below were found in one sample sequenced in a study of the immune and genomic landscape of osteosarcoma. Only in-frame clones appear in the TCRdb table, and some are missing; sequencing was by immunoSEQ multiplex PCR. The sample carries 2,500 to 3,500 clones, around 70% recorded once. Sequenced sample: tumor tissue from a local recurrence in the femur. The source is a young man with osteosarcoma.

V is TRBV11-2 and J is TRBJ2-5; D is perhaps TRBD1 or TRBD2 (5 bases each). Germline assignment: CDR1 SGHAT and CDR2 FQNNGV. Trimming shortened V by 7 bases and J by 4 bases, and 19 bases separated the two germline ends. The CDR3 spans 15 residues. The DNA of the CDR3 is TGTGCCAGCATCAATTCGGGGCTAGCCGCAGAGACCCAGTACTTC. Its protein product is CASINSGLAAETQYF.

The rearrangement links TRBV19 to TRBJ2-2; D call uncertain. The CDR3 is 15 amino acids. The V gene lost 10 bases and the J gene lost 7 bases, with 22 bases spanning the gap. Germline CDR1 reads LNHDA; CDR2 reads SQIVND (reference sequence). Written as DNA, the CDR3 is TGTGCCACCTCCCCTGGTGGGCCATCCAACGGGGAGCTGTTTTTT. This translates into CATSPGGPSNGELFF.

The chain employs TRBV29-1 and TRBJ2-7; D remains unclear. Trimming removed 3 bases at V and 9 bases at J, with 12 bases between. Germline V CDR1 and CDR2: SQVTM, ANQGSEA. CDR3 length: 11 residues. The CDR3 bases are TGCAGCGTTGAGGGATTTGCGAGGCAGTACTTC. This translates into CSVEGFARQYF.

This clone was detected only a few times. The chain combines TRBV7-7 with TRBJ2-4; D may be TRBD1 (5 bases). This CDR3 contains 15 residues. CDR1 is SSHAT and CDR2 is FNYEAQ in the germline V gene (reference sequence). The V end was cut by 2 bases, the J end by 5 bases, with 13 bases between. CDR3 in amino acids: CASSLPAQDQNIQYF. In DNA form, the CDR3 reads TGTGCCAGCAGCTTACCGGCACAGGATCAAAACATTCAGTACTTC. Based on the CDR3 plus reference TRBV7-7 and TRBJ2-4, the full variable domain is GAGVSQSPRYKVTKRGQDVTLRCDPISSHATLYWYQQALGQGPEFLTYFNYEAQPDKSGLPSDRFSAERPEGSISTLTIQRTEQRDSAMYRCASSLPAQDQNIQYFGAGTRLSVL.

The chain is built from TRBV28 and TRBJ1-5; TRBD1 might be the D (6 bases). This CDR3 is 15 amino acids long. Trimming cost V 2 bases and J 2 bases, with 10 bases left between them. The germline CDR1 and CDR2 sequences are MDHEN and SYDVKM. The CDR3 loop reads CASSLGSGGNQPQHF. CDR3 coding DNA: TGTGCCAGCAGTTTAGGGTCAGGGGGCAATCAGCCCCAGCATTTT. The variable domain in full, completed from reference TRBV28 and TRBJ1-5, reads DVKVTQSSRYLVKRTGEKVFLECVQDMDHENMFWYRQDPGLGLRLIYFSYDVKMKEKGDIPEGYSVSREKKERFSLILESASTNQTSMYLCASSLGSGGNQPQHFGDGTRLSIL.

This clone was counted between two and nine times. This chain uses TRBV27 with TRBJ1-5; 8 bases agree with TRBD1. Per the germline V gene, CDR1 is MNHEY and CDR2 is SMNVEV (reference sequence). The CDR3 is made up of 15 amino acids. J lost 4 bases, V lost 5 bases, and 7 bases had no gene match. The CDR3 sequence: CASSPGTGRNQPQHF. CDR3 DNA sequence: TGTGCCAGCAGTCCCGGGACAGGTAGAAATCAGCCCCAGCATTTT.

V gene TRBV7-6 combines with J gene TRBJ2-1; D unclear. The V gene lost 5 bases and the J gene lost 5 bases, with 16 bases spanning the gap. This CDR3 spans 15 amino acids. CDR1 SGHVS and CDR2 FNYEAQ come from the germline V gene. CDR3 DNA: TGTGCCAGCAGCCCCGTCGTGGGTGTTAACAATGAGCAGTTCTTC. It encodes CASSPVVGVNNEQFF.

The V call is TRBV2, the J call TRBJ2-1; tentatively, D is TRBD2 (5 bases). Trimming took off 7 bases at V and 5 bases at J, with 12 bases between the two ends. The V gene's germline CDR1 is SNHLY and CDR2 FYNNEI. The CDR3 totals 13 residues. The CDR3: CASKREGNNEQFF. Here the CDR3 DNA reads TGTGCCAGCAAACGTGAGGGCAACAATGAGCAGTTCTTC.

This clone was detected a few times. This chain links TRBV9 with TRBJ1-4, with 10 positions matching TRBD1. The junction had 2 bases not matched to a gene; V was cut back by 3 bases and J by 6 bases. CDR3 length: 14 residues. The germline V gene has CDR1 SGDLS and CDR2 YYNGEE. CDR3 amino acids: CASSEGQGYEKLFF. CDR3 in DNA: TGTGCCAGCAGCGAGGGACAGGGGTATGAAAAACTGTTTTTT.

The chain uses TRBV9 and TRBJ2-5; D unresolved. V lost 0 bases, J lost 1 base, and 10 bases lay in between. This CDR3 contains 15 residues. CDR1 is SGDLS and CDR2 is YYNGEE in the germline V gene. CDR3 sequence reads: CASSVGGRSQETQYF. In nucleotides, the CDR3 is TGTGCCAGCAGCGTAGGCGGCAGAAGCCAAGAGACCCAGTACTTC.

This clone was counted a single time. The CDR3 DNA reads as TGTGCCAGCAGTCAGCTAGCGGGGGGTTGGGATACGCAGTATTTT. Residues: CASSQLAGGWDTQYF. V and J are TRBV6-5 and TRBJ2-3; 11 bases line up with TRBD2. The CDR3 spans 15 residues. Germline trimming cut 5 bases from V and 6 bases from J; bases unmatched to any gene: 7. Per germline, CDR1 MNHEY and CDR2 SVGAGI.